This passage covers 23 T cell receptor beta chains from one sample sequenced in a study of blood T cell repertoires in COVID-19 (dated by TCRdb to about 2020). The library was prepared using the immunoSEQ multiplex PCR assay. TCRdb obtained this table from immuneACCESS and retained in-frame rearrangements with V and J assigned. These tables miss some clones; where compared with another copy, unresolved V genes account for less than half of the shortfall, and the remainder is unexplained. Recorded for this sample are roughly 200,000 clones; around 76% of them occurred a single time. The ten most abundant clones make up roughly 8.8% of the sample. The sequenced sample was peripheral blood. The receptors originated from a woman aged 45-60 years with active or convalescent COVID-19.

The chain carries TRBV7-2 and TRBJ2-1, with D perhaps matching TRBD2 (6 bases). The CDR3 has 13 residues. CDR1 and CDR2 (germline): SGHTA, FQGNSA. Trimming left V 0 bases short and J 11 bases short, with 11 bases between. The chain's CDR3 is CASSLAHREKQFF. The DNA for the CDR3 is TGTGCCAGCAGCTTAGCTCACCGGGAGAAGCAGTTCTTC.

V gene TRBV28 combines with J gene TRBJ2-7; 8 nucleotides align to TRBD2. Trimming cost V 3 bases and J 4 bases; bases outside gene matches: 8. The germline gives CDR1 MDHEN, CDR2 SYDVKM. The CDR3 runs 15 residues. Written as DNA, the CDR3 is TGTGCCAGCAGTTTTTGGCGGGGGGCGGCTTACGAGCAGTACTTC. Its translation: CASSFWRGAAYEQYF.

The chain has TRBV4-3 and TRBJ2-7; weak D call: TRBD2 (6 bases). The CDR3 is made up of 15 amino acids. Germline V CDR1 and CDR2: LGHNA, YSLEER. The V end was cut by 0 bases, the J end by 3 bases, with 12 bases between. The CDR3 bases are TGCGCCAGCAGCCAAGATGGCCGGAGGGGCTACGAGCAGTACTTC. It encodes CASSQDGRRGYEQYF.

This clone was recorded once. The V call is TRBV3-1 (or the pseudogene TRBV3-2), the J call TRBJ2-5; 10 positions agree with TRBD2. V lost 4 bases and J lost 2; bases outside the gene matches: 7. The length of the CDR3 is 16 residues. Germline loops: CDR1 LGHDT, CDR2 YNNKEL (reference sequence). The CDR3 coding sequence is TGTGCCAGCAGCCGCCAGACTAGCGGGTGGCAAGAGACCCAGTACTTC. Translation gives CASSRQTSGWQETQYF.

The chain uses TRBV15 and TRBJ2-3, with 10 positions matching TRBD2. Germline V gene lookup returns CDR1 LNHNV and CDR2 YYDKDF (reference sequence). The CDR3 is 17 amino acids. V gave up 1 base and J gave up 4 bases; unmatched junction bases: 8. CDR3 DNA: TGTGCCACCAGCAGAGGGACTAGCGGCGTAAAGGCAGATACGCAGTATTTT. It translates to CATSRGTSGVKADTQYF.

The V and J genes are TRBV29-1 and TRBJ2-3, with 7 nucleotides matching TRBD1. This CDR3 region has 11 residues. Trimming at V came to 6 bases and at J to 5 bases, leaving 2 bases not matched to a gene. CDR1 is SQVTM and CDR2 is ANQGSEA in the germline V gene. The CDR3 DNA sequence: TGCAGCGTAAGACAGGGAGATACGCAGTATTTT. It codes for CSVRQGDTQYF.

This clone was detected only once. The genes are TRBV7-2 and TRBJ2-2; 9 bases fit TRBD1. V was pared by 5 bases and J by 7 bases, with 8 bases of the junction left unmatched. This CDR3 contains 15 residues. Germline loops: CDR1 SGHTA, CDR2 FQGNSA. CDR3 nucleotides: TGTGCCAGCAGCCCGAACAGGGGGCATATCGGGGAGCTGTTTTTT. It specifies CASSPNRGHIGELFF. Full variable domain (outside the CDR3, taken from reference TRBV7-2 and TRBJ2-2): GAGVSQSPSNKVTEKGKDVELRCDPISGHTALYWYRQSLGQGLEFLIYFQGNSAPDKSGLPSDRFSAERTGGSVSTLTIQRTQQEDSAVYLCASSPNRGHIGELFFGEGSRLTVL.

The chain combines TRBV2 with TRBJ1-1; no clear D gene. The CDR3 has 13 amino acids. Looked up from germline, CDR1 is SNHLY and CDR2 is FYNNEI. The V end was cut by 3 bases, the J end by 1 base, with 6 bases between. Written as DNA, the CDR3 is TGTGCCAGCAGTGATTCCAGGAACACTGAAGCTTTCTTT. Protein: CASSDSRNTEAFF.

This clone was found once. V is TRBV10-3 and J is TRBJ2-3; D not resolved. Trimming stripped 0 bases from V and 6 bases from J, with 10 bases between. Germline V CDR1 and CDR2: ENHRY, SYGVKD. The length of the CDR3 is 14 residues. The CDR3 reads CAISESTREDTQYF. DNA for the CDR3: TGTGCCATCAGTGAGTCGACTCGTGAGGATACGCAGTATTTT.

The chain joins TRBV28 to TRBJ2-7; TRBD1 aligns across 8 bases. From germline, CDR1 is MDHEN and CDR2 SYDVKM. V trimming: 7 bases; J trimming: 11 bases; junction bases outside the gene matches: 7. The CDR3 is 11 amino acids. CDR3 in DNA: TGTGCCAGCAACGACAGGGGTATTAAGTACTTC. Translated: CASNDRGIKYF. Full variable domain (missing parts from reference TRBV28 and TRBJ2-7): DVKVTQSSRYLVKRTGEKVFLECVQDMDHENMFWYRQDPGLGLRLIYFSYDVKMKEKGDIPEGYSVSREKKERFSLILESASTNQTSMYLCASNDRGIKYFGPGTRLTVT.

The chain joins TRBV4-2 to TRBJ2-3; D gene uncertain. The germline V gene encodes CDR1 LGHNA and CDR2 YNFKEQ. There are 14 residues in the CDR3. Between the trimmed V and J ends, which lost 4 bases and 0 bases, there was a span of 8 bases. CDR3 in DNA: TGTGCCAGCAGCCTCCAGACTAGCACAGATACGCAGTATTTT. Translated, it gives CASSLQTSTDTQYF.

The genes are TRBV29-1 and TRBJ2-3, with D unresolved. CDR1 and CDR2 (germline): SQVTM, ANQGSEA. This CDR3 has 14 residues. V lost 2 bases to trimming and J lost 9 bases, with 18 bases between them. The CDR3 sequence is CSVELTAGTRTQYF. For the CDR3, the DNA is TGCAGCGTTGAATTGACGGCAGGCACTCGGACGCAGTATTTT.

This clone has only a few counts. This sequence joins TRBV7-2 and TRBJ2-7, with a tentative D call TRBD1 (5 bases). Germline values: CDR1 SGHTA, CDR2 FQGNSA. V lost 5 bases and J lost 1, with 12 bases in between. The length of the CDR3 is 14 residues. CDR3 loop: CASSQNSGSYEQYF. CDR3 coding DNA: TGTGCCAGCAGCCAAAACTCAGGGTCCTACGAGCAGTACTTC.

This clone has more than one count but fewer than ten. Written as DNA, the CDR3 is TGTGCCAGCAGCTTAGACGGGAGAAATAATGAGCAGTTCTTC. This gives the protein CASSLDGRNNEQFF. The rearrangement joins TRBV7-2 to TRBJ2-1; maybe TRBD2 (6 bases). Germline CDR1 SGHTA, CDR2 FQGNSA. The V end was cut by 1 base, the J end by 7 bases, with 11 bases between. The CDR3 runs 14 residues.

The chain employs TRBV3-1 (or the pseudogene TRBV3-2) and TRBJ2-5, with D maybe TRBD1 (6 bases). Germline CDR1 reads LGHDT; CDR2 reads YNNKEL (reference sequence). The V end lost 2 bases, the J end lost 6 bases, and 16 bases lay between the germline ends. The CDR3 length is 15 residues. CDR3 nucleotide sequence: TGTGCCAGCAGCCAAATACAGGGTGGAGGCCAGACCCAGTACTTC. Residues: CASSQIQGGGQTQYF.

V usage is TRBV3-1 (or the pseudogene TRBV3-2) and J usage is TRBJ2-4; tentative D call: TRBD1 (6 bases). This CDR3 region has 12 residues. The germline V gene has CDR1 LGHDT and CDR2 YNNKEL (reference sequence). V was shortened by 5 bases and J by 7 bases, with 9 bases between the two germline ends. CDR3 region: CASSKRGNIQYF. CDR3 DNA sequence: TGTGCCAGCAGCAAAAGGGGGAACATTCAGTACTTC.

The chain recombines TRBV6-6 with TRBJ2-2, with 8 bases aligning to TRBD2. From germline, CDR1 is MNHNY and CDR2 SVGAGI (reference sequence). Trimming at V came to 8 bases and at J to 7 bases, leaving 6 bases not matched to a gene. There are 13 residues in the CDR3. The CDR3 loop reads CASQRESGGELFF. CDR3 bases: TGTGCCAGCCAGCGGGAGTCGGGCGGGGAGCTGTTTTTT.

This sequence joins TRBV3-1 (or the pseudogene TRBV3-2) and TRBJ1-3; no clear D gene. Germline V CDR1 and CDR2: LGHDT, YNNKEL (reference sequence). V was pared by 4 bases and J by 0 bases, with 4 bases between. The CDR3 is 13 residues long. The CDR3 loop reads CASSPTSGNTIYF. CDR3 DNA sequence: TGTGCCAGCAGCCCTACCTCTGGAAACACCATATATTTT.

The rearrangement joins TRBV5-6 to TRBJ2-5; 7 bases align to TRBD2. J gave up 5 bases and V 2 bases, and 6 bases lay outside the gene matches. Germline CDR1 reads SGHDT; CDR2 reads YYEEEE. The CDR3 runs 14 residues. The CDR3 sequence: CASSFKREGETQYF. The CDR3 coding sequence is TGTGCCAGCAGCTTCAAGCGGGAAGGGGAGACCCAGTACTTC. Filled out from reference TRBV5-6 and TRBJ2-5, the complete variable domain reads DAGVTQSPTHLIKTRGQQVTLRCSPKSGHDTVSWYQQALGQGPQFIFQYYEEEERQRGNFPDRFSGHQFPNYSSELNVNALLLGDSALYLCASSFKREGETQYFGPGTRLLVL.

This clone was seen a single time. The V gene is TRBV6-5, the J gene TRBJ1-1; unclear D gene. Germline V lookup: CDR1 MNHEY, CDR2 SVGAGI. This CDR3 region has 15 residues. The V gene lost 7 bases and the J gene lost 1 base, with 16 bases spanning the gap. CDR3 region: CASKPAGTGNTEAFF. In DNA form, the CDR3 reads TGTGCCAGCAAGCCGGCGGGAACGGGGAACACTGAAGCTTTCTTT.

The CDR3 loop reads CASSQDGRGGNIQYF. The CDR3 nucleotides are TGCGCCAGCAGCCAAGATGGGCGGGGGGGAAACATTCAGTACTTC. The genes are TRBV4-3 and TRBJ2-4; 9 bases are shared with TRBD2. The CDR3 runs 15 residues. V gave up 0 bases and J gave up 6 bases; unmatched junction bases: 3. Germline lookup yields CDR1 LGHNA and CDR2 YSLEER.

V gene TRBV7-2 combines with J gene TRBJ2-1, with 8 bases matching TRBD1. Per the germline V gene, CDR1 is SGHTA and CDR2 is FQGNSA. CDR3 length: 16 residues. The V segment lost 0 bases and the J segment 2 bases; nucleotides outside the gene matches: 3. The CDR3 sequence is CASSLAPGQAYNEQFF. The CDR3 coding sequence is TGTGCCAGCAGCTTAGCTCCGGGACAGGCCTACAATGAGCAGTTCTTC. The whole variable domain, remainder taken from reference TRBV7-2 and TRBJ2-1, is GAGVSQSPSNKVTEKGKDVELRCDPISGHTALYWYRQSLGQGLEFLIYFQGNSAPDKSGLPSDRFSAERTGGSVSTLTIQRTQQEDSAVYLCASSLAPGQAYNEQFFGPGTRLTVL.

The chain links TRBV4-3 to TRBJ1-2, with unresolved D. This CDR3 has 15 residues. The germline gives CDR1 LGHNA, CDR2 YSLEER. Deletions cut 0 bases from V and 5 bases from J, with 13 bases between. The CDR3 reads CASSQEWQFLYGYTF. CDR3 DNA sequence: TGCGCCAGCAGCCAAGAGTGGCAATTCCTTTATGGCTACACCTTC.